This T cell receptor (beta chain) was sequenced in a study of blood T cell repertoires in COVID-19. In germline, CDR1 is MNHEY, CDR2 SVGAGI. The CDR3 runs 15 residues. The V gene lost 4 bases and the J gene lost 2 bases, with 12 bases spanning the gap. TCRdb's table, derived via immunoSEQ multiplex PCR, lists solely in-frame clones and lacks some. Of about 250,000 clones in the sample, 86% are singletons; the top ten hold 1.5% to 2%. Material for sequencing was peripheral blood. This chain joins TRBV6-5 and TRBJ1-5; weak D call: TRBD1 (6 bases). This clonotype was obtained from a woman aged 55-69 years who had recovered from COVID-19. The CDR3 region has the DNA TGTGCCAGCAGTTCCGACAGGAGTGGCAATCAGCCCCAGCATTTT. Amino acid sequence: CASSSDRSGNQPQHF.